The clone carrying this TCR beta chain was counted ten times or more. This sample's time point: newly diagnosed GD, antithyroid drugs for less than 3 months. PBMC RNA served as the TCR library source. Graves' disease diagnoses used American Thyroid Association guidelines. The entry originates in a study of regulatory T cells in long-lasting Graves disease. Assembly of TCR beta libraries relied on iRepertoire HTBI primers together with Arm-PCR of CDR3 regions. Each CDR3 protein is one row after TCRdb ran MiXCR on the multiplex PCR reads. The profile shows 400,000 to 550,000 distinct CDR3 sequences, about 16% of them singletons. The same sample was also studied in work on T cells in Graves' hyperthyroidism and ophthalmopathy. This second report adds: Researchers ran a first-round RT-PCR on the TCR CDR3 using the HTBI primer set. Blood also showed most of the thyroid clonotypes that were expanded above 0.001. In the analysis, a 13 V-J model separated ophthalmopathy from stable hyperthyroidism.

The TCR originated in a woman aged 25 to 45 with Graves disease. The source was peripheral blood mononuclear cells (PBMCs), collected at new diagnosis, from a patient treated with antithyroid drugs.

The CDR3 sequence: CSAQPDRATYEQYF. The CDR3 nucleotides are TGCAGTGCTCAGCCCGACAGGGCCACCTACGAGCAGTACTTC. V gene TRBV20-1 combines with J gene TRBJ2-7; 7 bases fit TRBD1. CDR1 is DFQATT and CDR2 is SNEGSKA in the germline V gene (reference sequence). CDR3 length: 14 residues. V lost 5 bases and J lost 2; bases outside the gene matches: 9.